The clone carrying this T cell receptor beta chain was seen more than once but under ten times. Its antigen is still unknown. The entry originates in a study of naive and memory T cell subsets. Study-wide results and limits: Over 85% of naive TCR sequences appeared only once after error correction, unlike memory subsets.

Per the germline V gene, CDR1 is ENHRY and CDR2 is SYGVKD. V lost 5 bases to trimming and J lost 8 bases; unmatched junction nucleotides: 10. This CDR3 is built from 16 residues. Two oligonucleotides, mixed equimolar, formed the beta constant-region primer covering TRBC1 and TRBC2. Ligated cDNA was amplified by four rounds of PCR with nested alpha and beta constant-region primers and SP2. One entry per CDR3 protein, called by TCRdb with MiXCR from the UMI-ligation and nested PCR reads. There are 130,000 to 150,000 distinct CDR3 sequences in the sample; about 17% occur only once, and roughly 0.14% lies in the top ten.

Sequences were obtained from naive CD4+ T cells from blood. The TCR was taken from a human donor in good health. The chain carries TRBV10-3 and TRBJ1-4; TRBD1 agrees at 11 bases. The CDR3 spells CAISRNPGQGDEKLFF. CDR3 sequence (DNA): TGTGCCATCAGTCGCAATCCGGGACAGGGGGACGAAAAACTGTTTTTT.